Each of the 7 T cell receptor beta chains below was sequenced from the same sample in a study of T cells in Graves' hyperthyroidism and ophthalmopathy. TCR beta CDR3 regions were amplified from RNA transcripts. TCR CDR3 underwent first-round RT-PCR with the HTBI primer set. TCRdb fed the multiplex PCR reads into MiXCR, producing one record per CDR3 protein. The sample yields a few hundred thousand distinct CDR3 sequences, about a sixth seen once. Sample: blood. Receptors originate from a woman in her forties with Graves' ophthalmopathy.

This clonotype appeared many times. This chain uses TRBV5-1 with TRBJ1-5, with TRBD1 as a possible D gene (6 bases). Per germline, CDR1 SGHRS and CDR2 YFSETQ. V lost 4 bases, J lost 5 bases, and 13 bases lay in between. This CDR3 is 14 amino acids long. This CDR3 is CASSPQGWDQPQHF. The DNA of the CDR3 is TGCGCCAGCAGCCCACAGGGTTGGGATCAGCCCCAGCATTTT.

This clonotype was detected ten times or more. This rearrangement joins TRBV3-1 to TRBJ2-7; the match to TRBD2 covers 14 bases. CDR1 is LGHDT and CDR2 is YNNKEL in the germline V gene (reference sequence). The CDR3 has 15 residues. Losses at the gene ends were 3 bases for V and 4 bases for J; bases not matched to a gene: 2. CDR3: CASSQGLAGVYEQYF. Here the CDR3 DNA reads TGTGCCAGCAGCCAGGGACTAGCGGGAGTTTACGAGCAGTACTTC.

The table lists this clonotype with a few counts. V and J are TRBV5-1 and TRBJ2-3, with TRBD2 matching over 10 bases. The germline V gene encodes CDR1 SGHRS and CDR2 YFSETQ. J was trimmed by 0 bases and V by 4 bases; bases with no gene match: 5. The CDR3 sequence is 16 residues long. The CDR3 loop is CASSPLTSGSTDTQYF. The CDR3, as DNA: TGCGCCAGCAGCCCCTTGACTAGCGGGAGCACAGATACGCAGTATTTT.

The V call is TRBV24-1, the J call TRBJ2-3; 9 nucleotides align to TRBD2. The V gene end was trimmed by 3 bases and the J gene end by 2 bases; junction bases not matched to a gene: 11. Germline values: CDR1 KGHDR, CDR2 SFDVKD. The CDR3 runs to 18 residues. The CDR3 coding sequence is TGTGCCACCAGTGATGGGGTAGCGGGAGCAGCCCTCACAGATACGCAGTATTTT. Protein: CATSDGVAGAALTDTQYF.

The chain uses TRBV7-2 and TRBJ2-3; TRBD2 is a possible D gene (5 bases). Trimming left V 5 bases short and J 0 bases short, with 15 bases between. CDR1 and CDR2 from the germline V gene are SGHTA and FQGNSA. This CDR3 is built from 16 residues. DNA for the CDR3: TGTGCCAGCAGCCTTCGGGCTAGCAGGAGCACAGATACGCAGTATTTT. Translation: CASSLRASRSTDTQYF.

The rearrangement uses TRBV6-1 and TRBJ2-7; the D call may be TRBD1 or TRBD2 (5 bases each). Germline values: CDR1 MNHNS, CDR2 SASEGT. Trimming took 8 bases from V and 3 from J, leaving 11 bases between them. This CDR3 is built from 12 residues. The CDR3 DNA reads as TGTGCCAGCGGGGACCCCTACTACGAGCAGTACTTC. It is translated as CASGDPYYEQYF.

The V gene is TRBV28, the J gene TRBJ1-5; tentative D call: TRBD1 (5 bases). Per germline, CDR1 MDHEN and CDR2 SYDVKM. The germline V and J ends were trimmed by 6 bases and 0 bases, with 12 bases remaining between them. The CDR3 is 15 residues long. CDR3 sequence (DNA): TGTGCCAGCAGAACCCCGACAGATAGCAATCAGCCCCAGCATTTT. This sequence encodes CASRTPTDSNQPQHF.